One T cell receptor (beta chain) is described in this entry. This sample is drawn from a study of blood T cell repertoires in COVID-19. Study-wide background: The origin of the acute and convalescent COVID-19 samples was the United States, Italy and Spain. The cDNA or gDNA used as material had been derived from T cells, B-cell-depleted T cells, or PBMCs.

Germline CDR1 reads SGHRS; CDR2 reads YFSETQ. There are 15 residues in the CDR3. V was shortened by 4 bases and J by 5 bases, with 15 bases between the two germline ends. Original analysis: Cell counts per sample came from amplifying reference gene primers. Clones were sequenced by immunoSEQ multiplex PCR, and TCRdb holds only the in-frame ones, with some missing. D and trimming come from the DNA, and the V and J calls and clone size come from that table. In the table there are over 200,000 clones, approximately 90% of which are singletons. V and J are TRBV5-1 and TRBJ2-2; D possibly corresponds to TRBD1 (5 bases). Sequenced input: peripheral blood. This TCR was recovered from a man aged 25-45 years with acute or convalescent COVID-19. CDR3 sequence (DNA): TGCGCCAGCAGCCCGCCAACGACAGTGACCGGGGAGCTGTTTTTT. Its protein is CASSPPTTVTGELFF.